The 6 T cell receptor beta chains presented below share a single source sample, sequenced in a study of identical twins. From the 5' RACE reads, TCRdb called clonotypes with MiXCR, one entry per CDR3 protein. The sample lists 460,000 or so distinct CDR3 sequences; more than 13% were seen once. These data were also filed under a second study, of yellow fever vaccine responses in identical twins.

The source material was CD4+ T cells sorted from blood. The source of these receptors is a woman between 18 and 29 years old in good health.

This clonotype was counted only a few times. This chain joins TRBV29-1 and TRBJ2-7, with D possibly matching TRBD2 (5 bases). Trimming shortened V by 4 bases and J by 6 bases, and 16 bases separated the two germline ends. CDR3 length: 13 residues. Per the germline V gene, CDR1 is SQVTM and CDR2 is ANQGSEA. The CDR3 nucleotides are TGCAGCGTTGCCCCAGTTGCGGGTTCCGAGCAGTACTTC. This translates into CSVAPVAGSEQYF.

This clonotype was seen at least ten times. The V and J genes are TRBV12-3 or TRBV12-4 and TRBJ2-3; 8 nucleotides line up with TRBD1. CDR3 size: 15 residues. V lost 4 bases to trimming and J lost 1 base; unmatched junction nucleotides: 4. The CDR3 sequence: CASSSQTGGTDTQYF. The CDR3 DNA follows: TGTGCCAGCAGTTCTCAGACAGGGGGCACAGATACGCAGTATTTT.

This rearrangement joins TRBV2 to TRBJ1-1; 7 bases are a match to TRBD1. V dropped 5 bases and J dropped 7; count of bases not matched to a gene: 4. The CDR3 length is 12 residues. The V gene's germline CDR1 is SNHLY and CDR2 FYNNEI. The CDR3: CASSLDRLEAFF. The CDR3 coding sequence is TGTGCCAGCAGTTTGGACAGGCTTGAAGCTTTCTTT.

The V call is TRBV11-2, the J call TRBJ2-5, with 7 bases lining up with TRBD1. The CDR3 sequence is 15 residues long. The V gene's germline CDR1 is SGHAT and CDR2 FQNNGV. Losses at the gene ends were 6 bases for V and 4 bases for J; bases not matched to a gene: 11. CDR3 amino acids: CASRPTGASRETQYF. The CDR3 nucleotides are TGTGCCAGCAGACCAACAGGGGCGAGTCGAGAGACCCAGTACTTC.

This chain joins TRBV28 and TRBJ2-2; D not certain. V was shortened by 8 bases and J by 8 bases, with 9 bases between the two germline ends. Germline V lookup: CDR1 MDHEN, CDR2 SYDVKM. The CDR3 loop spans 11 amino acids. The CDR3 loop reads CASGFWGELFF. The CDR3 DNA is TGTGCCAGCGGGTTTTGGGGGGAGCTGTTTTTT.

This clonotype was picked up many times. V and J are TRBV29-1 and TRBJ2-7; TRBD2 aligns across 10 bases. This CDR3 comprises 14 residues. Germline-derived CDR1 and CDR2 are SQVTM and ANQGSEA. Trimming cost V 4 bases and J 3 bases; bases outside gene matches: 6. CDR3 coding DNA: TGCAGCGTTGTTCCTAGCGGGAGTTACTACGAGCAGTACTTC. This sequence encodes CSVVPSGSYYEQYF.